One sample yielded the 29 T cell receptor beta chains listed below, sequenced in a study of T cells expressing NK-cell markers. TCRdb reprocessed the 5' RACE reads; each CDR3 protein has one entry and no DNA is given. Its listing shows roughly 450,000 distinct CDR3 sequences. Source material: blood T cells: a sorted CD56 or NKG2C T cell subset, CD4+ or CD8+ T cells, or bulk PBMC T cells (not recorded which). The receptors originated from a woman aged 50 to 60 in good health.

Here the CDR3 reads CAWSVVHGYTF. This rearrangement joins TRBV30 to TRBJ1-2. This CDR3 spans 11 amino acids. Germline V lookup: CDR1 GTSNPN, CDR2 SVGIG (reference sequence). Full variable domain (rest looked up from reference TRBV30 and TRBJ1-2): SQTIHQWPATLVQPVGSPLSLECTVEGTSNPNLYWYRQAAGRGLQLLFYSVGIGQISSEVPQNLSASRPQDRQFILSSKKLLLSDSGFYLCAWSVVHGYTFGSGTRLTVV.

The V call is TRBV20-1, the J call TRBJ1-5. This CDR3 is 13 amino acids long. CDR1 and CDR2 (germline): DFQATT, SNEGSKA (reference sequence). CDR3 region: CSARFAHNQPQHF.

The V gene is TRBV6-1, the J gene TRBJ1-5; TCRdb proposes TRBD1, but this gene call is untestable without DNA. This CDR3 contains 17 residues. Looked up from germline, CDR1 is MNHNS and CDR2 is SASEGT. This chain's CDR3 is CASGRDRGLEFLQPQHF.

The chain combines TRBV5-5 with TRBJ2-5; TCRdb outputs TRBD2, but without DNA this stays unchecked. CDR1 is SGHKS and CDR2 is YYEKEE in the germline V gene (reference sequence). This CDR3 spans 16 amino acids. CDR3 amino acids: CASSPSPSGRGETQYF.

The J gene is TRBJ2-2, the V gene TRBV12-3 or TRBV12-4; TCRdb calls TRBD2, which cannot be checked without DNA. The CDR3 consists of 16 residues. CDR3 in amino acids: CASSLRLAANTGELFF.

This chain uses TRBV5-1 with TRBJ2-1; TCRdb selects TRBD1, and the lack of DNA leaves this call unchecked. In germline, CDR1 is SGHRS, CDR2 YFSETQ. This CDR3 is built from 13 residues. CDR3 amino acids: CASNVEGVDEQFF.

V usage is TRBV9 and J usage is TRBJ2-3; lacking DNA, the TRBD1 call made by TCRdb goes unchecked. The CDR3 sequence is 14 residues long. The germline gives CDR1 SGDLS, CDR2 YYNGEE. The CDR3 loop reads CASSAQTGEDTQYF.

The chain carries TRBV19 and TRBJ2-3; the D call of TRBD1 rests on TCRdb alone, since no DNA is present to check it. The CDR3 totals 13 residues. CDR1 is LNHDA and CDR2 is SQIVND in the germline V gene (reference sequence). The CDR3 sequence is CASSMNRADTQYF.

The V call is TRBV6-5, the J call TRBJ2-3; TCRdb proposes TRBD2, but this gene call is untestable without DNA. Germline CDR1 reads MNHEY; CDR2 reads SVGAGI. CDR3 length: 15 residues. CDR3 loop: CASRAGLAMTDTQYF.

V and J are TRBV5-1 and TRBJ2-3. Germline assignment: CDR1 SGHRS and CDR2 YFSETQ. This CDR3 is 13 amino acids long. The CDR3 sequence: CASRGNEEDTQYF. The full variable domain, its missing parts supplied by reference TRBV5-1 and TRBJ2-3, is KAGVTQTPRYLIKTRGQQVTLSCSPISGHRSVSWYQQTPGQGLQFLFEYFSETQRNKGNFPGRFSGRQFSNSRSEMNVSTLELGDSALYLCASRGNEEDTQYFGPGTRLTVL.

The chain has TRBV5-1 and TRBJ2-2; TCRdb designates TRBD2, a call that cannot be tested without DNA. CDR1 SGHRS and CDR2 YFSETQ come from the germline V gene. The CDR3 contains 17 residues. Here the CDR3 reads CASSLGWRVQRSGELFF.

V is TRBV5-1 and J is TRBJ2-7; no DNA is available, so the TRBD2 call from TCRdb remains unchecked. Germline CDR1 SGHRS, CDR2 YFSETQ. The CDR3 is made up of 15 amino acids. The CDR3 sequence is CASSPRGGRGYEQYF.

This sequence joins TRBV28 and TRBJ1-1; with no DNA, the TCRdb D assignment of TRBD1 cannot be verified. The CDR3 is 15 amino acids. The germline V gene has CDR1 MDHEN and CDR2 SYDVKM. CDR3 loop: CASSLLVGGNTEAFF.

The gene calls are TRBV6-2 or TRBV6-3 and TRBJ2-7; absent DNA, TCRdb's TRBD2 call cannot be checked. CDR1 is MNHEY and CDR2 is SVGEGT in the germline V gene. This CDR3 region has 13 residues. CDR3 region: CASSYSATNEQYF.

Here the CDR3 reads CSARRFGQGAVETQYF. This chain connects TRBV20-1 to TRBJ2-5; TCRdb outputs TRBD1, but without DNA this stays unchecked. The CDR3 is made up of 16 amino acids. Germline-derived CDR1 and CDR2 are DFQATT and SNEGSKA (reference sequence).

The chain uses TRBV20-1 and TRBJ2-3; TCRdb's D call of TRBD1 is untestable without DNA. There are 14 residues in the CDR3. Germline assignment: CDR1 DFQATT and CDR2 SNEGSKA (reference sequence). CDR3 in amino acids: CSAGSGTRGDTQYF.

The chain uses TRBV29-1 and TRBJ1-1; the TRBD1 assignment by TCRdb is unverifiable without DNA. Germline-derived CDR1 and CDR2 are SQVTM and ANQGSEA. CDR3 size: 14 residues. The CDR3 here is CSASWGQGNTEAFF. Variable domain in full (rest from reference TRBV29-1 and TRBJ1-1): SAVISQKPSRDICQRGTSLTIQCQVDSQVTMMFWYRQQPGQSLTLIATANQGSEATYESGFVIDKFPISRPNLTFSTLTVSNMSPEDSSIYLCSASWGQGNTEAFFGQGTRLTVV.

The V and J genes are TRBV5-6 and TRBJ1-6; lacking DNA, the TRBD1 call made by TCRdb goes unchecked. CDR1 and CDR2 (germline): SGHDT, YYEEEE. The CDR3 spans 16 residues. This CDR3 is CASSLVGTGNNSPLHF.

The chain has TRBV20-1 and TRBJ2-2; TCRdb proposes TRBD2, but this gene call is untestable without DNA. Germline V CDR1 and CDR2: DFQATT, SNEGSKA (reference sequence). The CDR3 is made up of 16 amino acids. CDR3 residues: CSARKMGTSLTGELFF.

The J gene is TRBJ2-2, the V gene TRBV19; as DNA is missing, the TRBD2 call by TCRdb cannot be tested. CDR3 length equals 12 residues. Germline values: CDR1 LNHDA, CDR2 SQIVND (reference sequence). CDR3 sequence reads: CARLAATGELFF.

The V and J genes are TRBV10-1 and TRBJ2-1; the TCRdb call, TRBD2, lacks DNA for checking. The CDR3 runs to 15 residues. Germline values: CDR1 WNHNN, CDR2 SYGVQD (reference sequence). CDR3 region: CASSAVTRPDNEQFF.

The CDR3 spells CASSRRSGTSGLKQFF. The chain joins TRBV6-5 to TRBJ2-1; TCRdb returns TRBD2, unconfirmable since there is no DNA. Germline assignment: CDR1 MNHEY and CDR2 SVGAGI. The CDR3 totals 16 residues.

The chain has TRBV29-1 and TRBJ2-1; TCRdb's D call, TRBD1, is unchecked because there is no DNA. The germline V gene has CDR1 SQVTM and CDR2 ANQGSEA. The CDR3 totals 13 residues. The CDR3 loop reads CSVGGRNYNEQFF.

This chain connects TRBV5-1 to TRBJ2-2; TCRdb calls TRBD2, which cannot be checked without DNA. The germline CDR1 and CDR2 sequences are SGHRS and YFSETQ. This CDR3 has 21 amino acids. CDR3 in amino acids: CASSLVRRTSGRGLDTGELFF.

The rearrangement joins TRBV6-2 or TRBV6-3 to TRBJ2-2; TCRdb's D gene call, TRBD2, goes unchecked for lack of DNA. Germline CDR1 reads MNHEY; CDR2 reads SVGEGT. The CDR3 totals 15 residues. The chain's CDR3 is CASTRAGTNTGELFF.

The rearrangement uses TRBV12-3 or TRBV12-4 and TRBJ2-3. The CDR3 is made up of 15 amino acids. CDR3 protein: CASSQRRASTDTQYF.

The CDR3: CASSNWTGHGGYTF. The chain employs TRBV3-1 and TRBJ1-2; TCRdb names TRBD1, which stays unverified in the absence of DNA. The CDR3 runs 14 residues. Germline CDR1 LGHDT, CDR2 YNNKEL (reference sequence).

This CDR3 reads CASSQVGDYNEQFF. The rearrangement uses TRBV4-2 and TRBJ2-1. The CDR3 consists of 14 residues. Per the germline V gene, CDR1 is LGHNA and CDR2 is YNFKEQ.

The CDR3 here is CASSYGIRGRAEYTQYF. V is TRBV6-5 and J is TRBJ2-3; the D call of TRBD2 rests on TCRdb alone, since no DNA is present to check it. Germline-derived CDR1 and CDR2 are MNHEY and SVGAGI. This CDR3 spans 17 amino acids.